This TCR beta chain was recorded in a study of graft-versus-host responses after intestinal transplantation. Broader study findings: Allografts carried high graft-versus-host to host-versus-graft clonal ratios in patients having graft-donor T cell macrochimerism. Detected in recipient marrow were GvH clones, some of which were first observed in ileum or blood.

Graft tissue processing released intraepithelial and lamina propria lymphocytes. V shed 2 bases and J shed 8 bases, with 3 bases lying between them. Germline CDR1 and CDR2: SGHTA and FQGNSA. CDR3 length equals 11 residues. Clones were read by immunoSEQ multiplex PCR, and TCRdb kept only the in-frame ones, dropping some. The data contain around 15,000 clones, 67% of them singletons. To note about this clone: As yet, its antigen is unknown.

The gene calls are TRBV7-2 and TRBJ2-2; D is unresolved. The sample was ileum tissue, taken roughly 720 days after intestinal transplantation. The sequence was collected from a human patient who received an intestinal transplant, so some T cells may come from the graft donor. Here the CDR3 reads CASSLRGELFF. CDR3 nucleotide sequence: TGTGCCAGCAGCTTACGGGGGGAGCTGTTTTTT.